The 25 T cell receptor beta chains listed next were all sequenced from one sample in a study of T-cell memory formation after mild COVID-19. TCRdb called the 5' RACE reads again in MiXCR, with one record for every CDR3 protein. The profile shows under 550,000 distinct CDR3 sequences, around 17% of them singletons. Sequencing input: PBMCs or a T cell subset sorted from them (not recorded which). These receptors originate from a man aged 18 to 29 who had mild COVID-19 (a few samples of this study predate the infection). Cell type and time point are not known.

V usage is TRBV5-1 and J usage is TRBJ2-7; D gene unclear. CDR3 size: 15 residues. Trimming pared 2 bases from V and 2 bases from J, leaving 14 bases between. CDR1 is SGHRS, CDR2 YFSETQ, per germline. The DNA for the CDR3 is TGCGCCAGCAGCTTCCGCTCTGGGTCACCCTACGAGCAGTACGTC. This translates into CASSFRSGSPYEQYV.

This clonotype was seen a handful of times. The chain joins TRBV2 to TRBJ1-4; D may be TRBD1 (5 bases). The CDR3 is 15 residues long. The germline V and J ends were trimmed by 1 base and 0 bases, with 6 bases remaining between them. Germline V gene sequence: CDR1 SNHLY, CDR2 FYNNEI. The CDR3 nucleotides are TGTGCCAGCAGTGAAGTGGGACCAACTAATGAAAAACTGTTTTTT. Translated, it gives CASSEVGPTNEKLFF.

The sample holds a few counts of this clonotype. V and J are TRBV5-1 and TRBJ2-3, with 7 bases aligning to TRBD2. V lost 3 bases and J lost 2; bases outside the gene matches: 9. The germline V gene has CDR1 SGHRS and CDR2 YFSETQ. The CDR3 extends over 16 amino acids. CDR3 bases: TGCGCCAGCAGCTATATGCTAGCGGAAAACACAGATACGCAGTATTTT. It is translated as CASSYMLAENTDTQYF.

This chain uses TRBV6-5 with TRBJ1-1, with D perhaps TRBD1 (5 bases). V shed 10 bases and J shed 4 bases, with 10 bases lying between them. Germline V gene lookup returns CDR1 MNHEY and CDR2 SVGAGI. This CDR3 is 11 amino acids long. CDR3: CATQGGTEAFF. Written as DNA, the CDR3 is TGTGCCACCCAGGGCGGCACTGAAGCTTTCTTT.

This CDR3 reads CASTSLAKNIQYF. The CDR3 coding sequence is TGTGCCAGCACCTCCCTAGCCAAAAACATTCAGTACTTC. V and J are TRBV6-2 or TRBV6-3 and TRBJ2-4; no clear D gene. This CDR3 contains 13 residues. The ends were cut back, 7 bases at V and 0 bases at J, with 7 bases in the middle. Germline V gene sequence: CDR1 MNHEY, CDR2 SVGEGT.

The rearrangement uses TRBV5-1 and TRBJ1-1; D is perhaps TRBD1 (5 bases). V was pared by 0 bases and J by 4 bases, with 10 bases between. Germline loops: CDR1 SGHRS, CDR2 YFSETQ. The CDR3 is 14 residues long. The CDR3 spells CASSLAAGSTEAFF. As DNA, the CDR3 is TGCGCCAGCAGCTTGGCCGCAGGGTCCACTGAAGCTTTCTTT.

The V and J genes are TRBV24-1 and TRBJ2-5, with 7 bases lining up with TRBD2. The V gene's germline CDR1 is KGHDR and CDR2 SFDVKD. The CDR3 sequence is 13 residues long. V was clipped by 5 bases and J by 7 bases; unmatched bases: 6. This chain's CDR3 is CATSVGGVGTQYF. CDR3 coding DNA: TGTGCCACCAGTGTGGGGGGGGTCGGGACCCAGTACTTC.

This clonotype was counted at least ten times. This chain connects TRBV4-1 to TRBJ2-1; D might be TRBD1 or TRBD2, each matching 6 bases. The CDR3 is 16 residues long. From germline, CDR1 is MGHRA and CDR2 YSYEKL. The germline V and J ends were trimmed by 4 bases and 8 bases, with 21 bases remaining between them. Here the CDR3 reads CASSPPSGTTGDEQFF. CDR3 bases: TGCGCCAGCAGCCCGCCCTCCGGGACAACGGGGGATGAGCAGTTCTTC.

This chain links TRBV7-9 with TRBJ2-7; a possible D gene is TRBD2 (5 bases). V lost 1 base, J lost 1 base, and 8 bases lay in between. This CDR3 spans 14 amino acids. Germline CDR1 reads SEHNR; CDR2 reads FQNEAQ (reference sequence). For the CDR3, the DNA is TGTGCCAGCAGCTTAGATCAGCGGTCCTACGAGCAGTACGTC. As protein: CASSLDQRSYEQYV.

This clonotype was counted a few times. The DNA of the CDR3 is TGTGCCAGCAACCGCCTTAGCTCTGGGGCCAACGTCCTGACTTTC. Translation gives CASNRLSSGANVLTF. V is TRBV2 and J is TRBJ2-6, with unresolved D. The CDR3 extends over 15 amino acids. Trimming left V 7 bases short and J 0 bases short, with 10 bases between. The germline V gene has CDR1 SNHLY and CDR2 FYNNEI.

Written as DNA, the CDR3 is TGTGCCAGCAGTCCGAACAGACAGGGCCTCTCCTATAATTCACCCCTCCACTTT. Translating gives CASSPNRQGLSYNSPLHF. V is TRBV6-6 and J is TRBJ1-6; 7 bases fit TRBD1. From germline, CDR1 is MNHNY and CDR2 SVGAGI (reference sequence). V was clipped by 5 bases and J by 0 bases; unmatched bases: 10. This CDR3 is 18 amino acids long.

The table lists this clonotype with a few counts. This chain links TRBV5-1 with TRBJ2-5; D unclear. Germline CDR1 is SGHRS and CDR2 is YFSETQ. The CDR3 runs to 14 residues. Trimming pared 4 bases from V and 4 bases from J, leaving 14 bases between. CDR3 in amino acids: CASSPSASVETQYF. CDR3 in DNA: TGCGCCAGCAGCCCGAGCGCCTCGGTAGAGACCCAGTACTTC.

The chain couples TRBV6-1 to TRBJ2-7, with a tentative D call TRBD1 (6 bases). Germline V gene data show CDR1 as MNHNS and CDR2 as SASEGT. The CDR3 spans 15 residues. The ends were cut back, 5 bases at V and 0 bases at J, with 14 bases in the middle. CDR3 protein: CASSSTGSSSYEQYV. Written as DNA, the CDR3 is TGTGCCAGCAGTTCGACAGGCTCGAGCTCCTACGAGCAGTACGTC.

There are a few counts of this clonotype. The rearrangement links TRBV7-2 to TRBJ1-1, with 9 bases identical to TRBD1. Trimming removed 5 bases from V and 4 bases from J; junction bases left unmatched: 14. This CDR3 has 17 residues. The germline V gene has CDR1 SGHTA and CDR2 FQGNSA. The CDR3 region is CASSDYRGRNSGTEAFF. CDR3 nucleotide sequence: TGTGCCAGCAGCGATTACAGGGGGCGAAATTCCGGCACTGAAGCTTTCTTT.

This clonotype was seen a handful of times. This rearrangement joins TRBV27 to TRBJ2-3; D perhaps matches TRBD2 (5 bases). CDR1 MNHEY and CDR2 SMNVEV come from the germline V gene (reference sequence). CDR3 length: 15 amino acids. V gave up 9 bases and J gave up 3 bases, with 19 bases separating them. Here the CDR3 reads CARPEDSRGTDTQYF. The CDR3 DNA reads TGTGCCAGACCCGAGGACTCGAGAGGAACAGATACGCAGTATTTT.

The chain joins TRBV7-3 to TRBJ2-3, with D unclear. V gave up 1 base and J gave up 4 bases, with 12 bases separating them. The germline gives CDR1 SGHTA, CDR2 FQGTGA. The CDR3 is 15 residues long. The DNA for the CDR3 is TGTGCCAGCAGCTTAAGAGGAATCGGCGCAGATACGCAGTATTTT. Protein product: CASSLRGIGADTQYF. Drawing the rest from reference TRBV7-3 and TRBJ2-3, the complete variable domain is GAGVSQTPSNKVTEKGKYVELRCDPISGHTALYWYRQSLGQGPEFLIYFQGTGAADDSGLPNDRFFAVRPEGSVSTLKIQRTERGDSAVYLCASSLRGIGADTQYFGPGTRLTVL.

This clonotype was seen more than once but under ten times. The rearrangement links TRBV5-1 to TRBJ1-2; tentatively, D is TRBD1 (5 bases). Germline V CDR1 and CDR2: SGHRS, YFSETQ. The CDR3 totals 15 residues. Trimming stripped 0 bases from V and 4 bases from J, with 13 bases between. CDR3 loop: CASSLEAGLVYGYTF. The CDR3 DNA follows: TGCGCCAGCAGCTTGGAGGCAGGGCTCGTCTATGGCTACACCTTC. Full variable domain (missing parts from reference TRBV5-1 and TRBJ1-2): KAGVTQTPRYLIKTRGQQVTLSCSPISGHRSVSWYQQTPGQGLQFLFEYFSETQRNKGNFPGRFSGRQFSNSRSEMNVSTLELGDSALYLCASSLEAGLVYGYTFGSGTRLTVV.

This clonotype has more than one count but fewer than ten. V is TRBV2 and J is TRBJ2-7; 7 nucleotides agree with TRBD2. V lost 7 bases and J lost 4; bases outside the gene matches: 7. Germline V lookup: CDR1 SNHLY, CDR2 FYNNEI. This CDR3 comprises 13 residues. CDR3 loop: CASTKGGNYEQYV. The CDR3 DNA reads TGTGCCAGCACTAAGGGAGGGAATTACGAGCAGTACGTC.

This clonotype was picked up many times. The chain recombines TRBV29-1 with TRBJ2-3; D unclear. Trimming removed 4 bases at V and 5 bases at J, with 10 bases between. The CDR3 consists of 12 residues. Germline loops: CDR1 SQVTM, CDR2 ANQGSEA. The CDR3 region has the DNA TGCAGCGTTGGATCCGGTTTAGATACGCAGTATTTT. Translating gives CSVGSGLDTQYF.

The chain employs TRBV7-2 and TRBJ2-7, with 10 positions matching TRBD2. The CDR3 is 15 residues long. J gave up 4 bases and V 1 base, and 4 bases lay outside the gene matches. Germline V CDR1 and CDR2: SGHTA, FQGNSA. The CDR3 is CASSLGSLAGYEQYF. The CDR3 region has the DNA TGTGCCAGCAGCTTAGGCTCACTAGCGGGGTACGAGCAGTACTTC.

This clonotype was seen at least ten times. The CDR3 loop is CSVEEWGYEQFF. CDR3 nucleotide sequence: TGCAGCGTTGAAGAGTGGGGATATGAGCAGTTCTTC. The genes are TRBV29-1 and TRBJ2-1, with D unresolved. Per germline, CDR1 SQVTM and CDR2 ANQGSEA. Trimming left V 0 bases short and J 8 bases short, with 8 bases between. The CDR3 spans 12 residues.

This clonotype was observed a few times. This sequence joins TRBV5-1 and TRBJ1-4, with D tentatively TRBD1 (5 bases). The CDR3 covers 15 residues. Per germline, CDR1 SGHRS and CDR2 YFSETQ. V lost 0 bases, J lost 7 bases, and 13 bases lay in between. CDR3: CASSLDPGGGEKLFF. The CDR3 coding sequence is TGCGCCAGCAGCTTGGATCCGGGCGGGGGTGAAAAACTGTTTTTT.

The chain joins TRBV5-4 to TRBJ2-3, with 9 bases matching TRBD2. Germline CDR1 and CDR2: SGHNT and YYREEE (reference sequence). The CDR3 contains 15 residues. V shed 4 bases and J 1 base; nucleotides not matched to a gene: 4. The CDR3: CASSHQRGGTDTQYF. The CDR3 DNA is TGTGCCAGCAGCCATCAGCGGGGGGGCACAGATACGCAGTATTTT.

The chain uses TRBV5-1 and TRBJ2-6; D gene uncertain. The CDR3 spans 15 residues. The V and J ends lost 1 base and 3 bases respectively, with 8 bases between them. Germline lookup yields CDR1 SGHRS and CDR2 YFSETQ. The CDR3 DNA follows: TGCGCCAGCAGCTTGTCTGAGCTTGGGGCCAACGTCCTGACTTTC. Translating gives CASSLSELGANVLTF. The full variable domain, completed using reference TRBV5-1 and TRBJ2-6, is KAGVTQTPRYLIKTRGQQVTLSCSPISGHRSVSWYQQTPGQGLQFLFEYFSETQRNKGNFPGRFSGRQFSNSRSEMNVSTLELGDSALYLCASSLSELGANVLTFGAGSRLTVL.

CDR3 sequence (DNA): TGTGCCATCAGTGAGTCGGGGGGCCTTCCAAACGGGGGTGAGCAGTACTTC. Its protein product is CAISESGGLPNGGEQYF. The rearrangement uses TRBV10-3 and TRBJ2-7, with D tentatively TRBD1 or TRBD2 (6 bases each). CDR3 length: 17 residues. The germline gives CDR1 ENHRY, CDR2 SYGVKD. V lost 0 bases and J 7 bases, leaving 22 bases between the germline ends.